The 10 T cell receptor beta chains below were found in one sample sequenced in a study of blood T cell repertoires in COVID-19. Sequencing used immunoSEQ multiplex PCR; TCRdb keeps in-frame clones, though not all of them. The sample includes some 160,000 clones, 88% of them seen just once. Material for sequencing was peripheral blood. All receptors derive from a man between 50 and 59 years old who had recovered from COVID-19.

This chain uses TRBV20-1 with TRBJ2-5; D remains ambiguous. This CDR3 region has 13 residues. Trimming took off 3 bases at V and 2 bases at J, with 10 bases between the two ends. CDR1 is DFQATT, CDR2 SNEGSKA, per germline (reference sequence). This CDR3 reads CSASQVIQETQYF. The CDR3 nucleotides read TGCAGTGCTAGTCAGGTGATACAAGAGACCCAGTACTTC.

The chain combines TRBV19 with TRBJ1-1, with a tentative D call TRBD1 (6 bases). The CDR3 has 13 residues. V was pared by 5 bases and J by 12 bases, with 19 bases between. The germline CDR1 and CDR2 sequences are LNHDA and SQIVND (reference sequence). CDR3 amino acids: CASSSHDRFETFF. The CDR3 DNA reads as TGTGCCAGTAGTTCCCACGACAGGTTTGAGACTTTCTTT.

The rearrangement links TRBV19 to TRBJ2-4, with TRBD1 matching over 10 bases. The CDR3 consists of 14 residues. The trim removed 4 bases at V and 8 bases at J, leaving 5 bases unmatched. CDR1 is LNHDA, CDR2 SQIVND, per germline (reference sequence). Here the CDR3 DNA reads TGTGCCAGTAGTACGGGACAGGGGTGGGACATTCAGTACTTC. This sequence encodes CASSTGQGWDIQYF.

V is TRBV6-5 and J is TRBJ2-7; 9 bases are shared with TRBD1. The V segment lost 6 bases and the J segment 1 base; nucleotides outside the gene matches: 4. The CDR3 has 14 amino acids. CDR1 is MNHEY and CDR2 is SVGAGI in the germline V gene. The CDR3 nucleotides are TGTGCCAGCAGGTCCGGGACAGGGTCCTACGAGCAGTACTTC. This translates into CASRSGTGSYEQYF.

V is TRBV6-6 and J is TRBJ1-5; TRBD1 agrees at 8 bases. This CDR3 is built from 16 residues. Germline V gene lookup returns CDR1 MNHNY and CDR2 SVGAGI (reference sequence). After removal of 4 bases from V and 4 bases from J, the junction contained 9 bases not matched to a gene. The CDR3 spells CASSSNSRTGNQPQHF. The DNA for the CDR3 is TGTGCCAGCAGTTCCAACTCGAGGACAGGGAATCAGCCCCAGCATTTT.

CDR3 nucleotides: TGCAGCTCTGACTACTCGTGGAGCACAGATACGCAGTATTTT. Translated, it gives CSSDYSWSTDTQYF. The rearrangement joins TRBV29-1 to TRBJ2-3; possibly TRBD2 for D (5 bases). The CDR3 has 14 amino acids. V lost 8 bases and J lost 0, with 15 bases in between. Germline V CDR1 and CDR2: SQVTM, ANQGSEA.

The CDR3: CASRRTRDSYEQYF. CDR3 in DNA: TGTGCCAGCAGACGAACTCGGGACAGCTACGAGCAGTACTTC. The chain employs TRBV27 and TRBJ2-7, with 7 bases matching TRBD1. CDR3 size: 14 residues. The ends lost 6 bases at V and 3 bases at J; junction bases unmatched: 8. Germline CDR1 reads MNHEY; CDR2 reads SMNVEV (reference sequence).

The rearrangement links TRBV2 to TRBJ1-5; D is undetermined. The V and J ends lost 6 bases and 7 bases respectively, with 13 bases between them. The CDR3 is 13 residues long. Germline CDR1 and CDR2: SNHLY and FYNNEI. The CDR3 nucleotides read TGTGCCAGCAGGTTTGCGGGCGGGCAGCCCCAGCATTTT. This codes for CASRFAGGQPQHF.

This clone came up once. The chain uses TRBV11-2 and TRBJ1-4, with D possibly TRBD1 on 6 matching bases. CDR3 length: 15 amino acids. Germline CDR1 and CDR2: SGHAT and FQNNGV. V gave up 4 bases and J gave up 5 bases, with 14 bases separating them. In DNA form, the CDR3 reads TGTGCCAGCAGCTCAAACAGGGCAATAAATGAAAAACTGTTTTTT. As protein: CASSSNRAINEKLFF.

This chain uses TRBV29-1 with TRBJ2-3; maybe TRBD2 (6 bases). Trimming stripped 1 base from V and 3 bases from J, with 20 bases between. The germline gives CDR1 SQVTM, CDR2 ANQGSEA. The CDR3 is 17 residues long. CDR3 sequence (DNA): TGCAGCGTTGAAGGGCCGTTGGCGGGCGCGGGGACAGATACGCAGTATTTT. It specifies CSVEGPLAGAGTDTQYF.